Below, 28 T cell receptor beta chains from the same sample are listed, as sequenced in a study of cytomegalovirus exposure and HLA in healthy donors. The PCR was carried out with 60 Vbeta primers and 13 Jbeta primers. The repertoire was sequenced with immunoSEQ multiplex PCR; TCRdb's copy has only in-frame clones and lacks some. Of over 100,000 clones listed, about 75% are singletons. Sequenced sample: PBMCs. Source of these receptors: a woman between 40 and 50 years old in good health and CMV-seropositive.

V and J are TRBV21-1 and TRBJ1-4; TRBD1 is taken as the D call from the table, unchecked against the DNA. TRBV21-1 is reported as a pseudogene. This CDR3 spans 12 amino acids. The CDR3 DNA sequence: TGTGCCAGCAGCAAAGACAGGGATCCGGTGTTTTTT. Its translation: CASSKDRDPVFF.

This chain joins TRBV19 and TRBJ2-7, with D possibly matching TRBD1 (5 bases). The germline gives CDR1 LNHDA, CDR2 SQIVND (reference sequence). This CDR3 has 13 residues. The V gene lost 5 bases and the J gene lost 4 bases, with 12 bases spanning the gap. This CDR3 is CASSAREGYEQYF. The CDR3 nucleotides are TGTGCCAGTAGTGCCAGGGAAGGGTACGAGCAGTACTTC.

This clone has just one count. The V call is TRBV6-1, the J call TRBJ1-4, with 9 bases identical to TRBD1. Germline CDR1 and CDR2: MNHNS and SASEGT. The length of the CDR3 is 14 residues. V lost 8 bases, J lost 7 bases, and 8 bases stayed unmatched. The CDR3: CASQVDRGGEKLFF. CDR3 nucleotide sequence: TGTGCCAGCCAAGTGGACAGGGGTGGTGAAAAACTGTTTTTT.

This rearrangement joins TRBV7-8 to TRBJ2-7, with no clear D. V shed 3 bases and J shed 0 bases, with 6 bases lying between them. The CDR3 has 13 residues. The germline gives CDR1 SGHVS, CDR2 FQNEAQ. CDR3 amino acids: CASSLEFSYEQYF. The CDR3 bases are TGTGCCAGCAGCTTGGAGTTCTCCTACGAGCAGTACTTC.

CDR3 coding DNA: TGTGCCTGGGCCCCCGACAGGGGGGGCTTTGGCAACTATGGCTACACCTTC. As protein: CAWAPDRGGFGNYGYTF. This rearrangement joins TRBV30 to TRBJ1-2; 9 bases are a match to TRBD1. There are 17 residues in the CDR3. Germline CDR1 GTSNPN, CDR2 SVGIG (reference sequence). Germline trimming cut 5 bases from V and 2 bases from J; bases unmatched to any gene: 15. Drawing the rest from reference TRBV30 and TRBJ1-2, the complete variable domain is SQTIHQWPATLVQPVGSPLSLECTVEGTSNPNLYWYRQAAGRGLQLLFYSVGIGQISSEVPQNLSASRPQDRQFILSSKKLLLSDSGFYLCAWAPDRGGFGNYGYTFGSGTRLTVV.

This clone was counted only a few times. CDR3 DNA sequence: TGCGCCAGCAGCTTAAGGACTAGCGGGAACAATGAGCAGTTCTTC. Its translation is CASSLRTSGNNEQFF. V usage is TRBV5-1 and J usage is TRBJ2-1, with 12 bases that match TRBD2. V lost 2 bases to trimming and J lost 5 bases; unmatched junction nucleotides: 2. There are 15 residues in the CDR3. From germline, CDR1 is SGHRS and CDR2 YFSETQ.

The CDR3 DNA sequence: TGTGCCAGCAGCTCCATAACTAGCGGGGGGGCTGCGTTCTTC. It encodes CASSSITSGGAAFF. The chain combines TRBV5-6 with TRBJ2-1; 13 bases are shared with TRBD2. Unmatched junction bases numbered 9, after V lost 3 bases and J lost 15 bases. CDR1 and CDR2 from the germline V gene are SGHDT and YYEEEE. The CDR3 covers 14 residues. Drawing the rest from reference TRBV5-6 and TRBJ2-1, the complete variable domain is DAGVTQSPTHLIKTRGQQVTLRCSPKSGHDTVSWYQQALGQGPQFIFQYYEEEERQRGNFPDRFSGHQFPNYSSELNVNALLLGDSALYLCASSSITSGGAAFFGPGTRLTVL.

In its sample, this clone was seen a few times. V gene TRBV6-5 combines with J gene TRBJ1-1; D remains unclear. Trimming took 5 bases from V and 0 from J, leaving 7 bases between them. Germline-derived CDR1 and CDR2 are MNHEY and SVGAGI. The CDR3 has 13 residues. The CDR3 region has the DNA TGTGCCAGCAGTACAGTTGTGAACACTGAAGCTTTCTTT. It specifies CASSTVVNTEAFF.

The sample holds one count of this clone. The chain combines TRBV30 with TRBJ1-1; the match to TRBD1 covers 10 bases. After removal of 3 bases from V and 6 bases from J, the junction contained 10 bases not matched to a gene. The CDR3 covers 15 residues. Germline V lookup: CDR1 GTSNPN, CDR2 SVGIG (reference sequence). The chain's CDR3 is CAWRGVDRGPPEAFF. The DNA for the CDR3 is TGTGCCTGGAGAGGCGTTGACAGGGGGCCTCCTGAAGCTTTCTTT.

The chain employs TRBV10-3 and TRBJ1-2; D ambiguous. The CDR3 is made up of 14 amino acids. Trimming took off 10 bases at V and 0 bases at J, with 15 bases between the two ends. The V gene's germline CDR1 is ENHRY and CDR2 SYGVKD. The CDR3 nucleotides are TGTGCCACTTCAACGGGGTCAGCTAACTATGGCTACACCTTC. Translation gives CATSTGSANYGYTF.

The chain employs TRBV15 and TRBJ2-3; maybe TRBD2 (6 bases). CDR3 length equals 14 residues. V dropped 0 bases and J dropped 8 bases, with 12 bases sitting between them. CDR1 is LNHNV, CDR2 YYDKDF, per germline (reference sequence). DNA of the CDR3: TGTGCCACCAGCAGAGATAGGGGAGGTGCTACGCAGTATTTT. The encoded protein is CATSRDRGGATQYF.

V is TRBV2 and J is TRBJ2-1, with TRBD1 as a possible D gene (5 bases). The V and J ends lost 6 bases and 6 bases respectively, with 9 bases between them. Germline CDR1 is SNHLY and CDR2 is FYNNEI. This CDR3 has 12 residues. The CDR3 protein is CASRLQGNEQFF. CDR3 DNA: TGTGCCAGCAGACTTCAGGGCAATGAGCAGTTCTTC.

The DNA of the CDR3 is TGTGCCAGCAGCTCCACAGGGGGCAACGAGCAGTACTTC. Its translation is CASSSTGGNEQYF. This chain uses TRBV7-9 with TRBJ2-7; TRBD1 agrees at 9 bases. Per the germline V gene, CDR1 is SEHNR and CDR2 is FQNEAQ (reference sequence). The V segment lost 4 bases and the J segment 5 bases; nucleotides outside the gene matches: 3. This CDR3 spans 13 amino acids.

The chain uses TRBV7-2 and TRBJ2-1; D might be TRBD2 (6 bases). CDR1 is SGHTA and CDR2 is FQGNSA in the germline V gene. Deletions cut 3 bases from V and 16 bases from J, with 16 bases between. This CDR3 is built from 12 residues. The DNA for the CDR3 is TGTGCCAGCAGCTTGGCGGGGAAAAGAGGATTCTTC. Its translation: CASSLAGKRGFF. Looking up the rest from reference TRBV7-2 and TRBJ2-1 gives the full variable domain: GAGVSQSPSNKVTEKGKDVELRCDPISGHTALYWYRQSLGQGLEFLIYFQGNSAPDKSGLPSDRFSAERTGGSVSTLTIQRTQQEDSAVYLCASSLAGKRGFFGPGTRLTVL.

The chain uses TRBV5-1 and TRBJ1-1; no clear D. Trimming shortened V by 1 base and J by 2 bases, and 6 bases separated the two germline ends. From germline, CDR1 is SGHRS and CDR2 YFSETQ. The CDR3 totals 13 residues. CDR3 residues: CASSLITNTEAFF. The CDR3 DNA follows: TGCGCCAGCAGCTTGATAACTAACACTGAAGCTTTCTTT.

This clone has only a few counts. The gene calls are TRBV7-2 and TRBJ2-5; possibly TRBD2 for D (6 bases). The CDR3 is 13 amino acids. Trimming pared 5 bases from V and 7 bases from J, leaving 14 bases between. CDR1 and CDR2 from the germline V gene are SGHTA and FQGNSA. CDR3 in DNA: TGTGCCAGCAGCGCGGGGCAGTGGACGACCCAGTACTTC. As protein: CASSAGQWTTQYF.

CDR3 DNA sequence: TGTGCCAGCAGCGCCGGGGGGGACAGGGGATATGGCTACACCTTC. Amino acids: CASSAGGDRGYGYTF. The rearrangement links TRBV7-9 to TRBJ1-2, with 10 bases fitting TRBD1. With V trimmed by 5 bases and J by 5 bases, 8 bases remained unmatched. Germline-derived CDR1 and CDR2 are SEHNR and FQNEAQ (reference sequence). The length of the CDR3 is 15 residues. Looking up the rest from reference TRBV7-9 and TRBJ1-2 gives the full variable domain: DTGVSQNPRHKITKRGQNVTFRCDPISEHNRLYWYRQTLGQGPEFLTYFQNEAQLEKSRLLSDRFSAERPKGSFSTLEIQRTEQGDSAMYLCASSAGGDRGYGYTFGSGTRLTVV.

The J gene is TRBJ2-5, the V gene TRBV5-4, with 7 nucleotides matching TRBD2. Germline CDR1 SGHNT, CDR2 YYREEE (reference sequence). CDR3 length: 14 amino acids. V trimming: 4 bases; J trimming: 2 bases; junction bases outside the gene matches: 5. The CDR3 is CASSTGTIQETQYF. CDR3 coding DNA: TGTGCCAGCAGCACCGGGACTATACAAGAGACCCAGTACTTC.

J is TRBJ2-6 and V is TRBV30, with D unclear. The CDR3 is made up of 15 amino acids. V lost 0 bases, J lost 0 bases, and 6 bases lay in between. Germline V gene lookup returns CDR1 GTSNPN and CDR2 SVGIG (reference sequence). In nucleotides, the CDR3 is TGTGCCTGGAGTGTACTCCGCTCTGGGGCCAACGTCCTGACTTTC. Translating it yields CAWSVLRSGANVLTF.

V is TRBV30 and J is TRBJ1-2; 7 bases are a match to TRBD1. The CDR3 covers 14 residues. After removal of 3 bases from V and 7 bases from J, the junction contained 11 bases not matched to a gene. Germline V gene sequence: CDR1 GTSNPN, CDR2 SVGIG (reference sequence). For the CDR3, the DNA is TGTGCCTGGAGCCCGAAAGACAGGGTAGTTGGCTACACCTTC. Translating gives CAWSPKDRVVGYTF.

The J gene is TRBJ1-4, the V gene TRBV5-4, with D hard to call. Germline lookup yields CDR1 SGHNT and CDR2 YYREEE (reference sequence). Trimming took off 0 bases at V and 0 bases at J, with 9 bases between the two ends. The CDR3 runs to 16 residues. The CDR3 loop reads CASSLDSPATNEKLFF. Here the CDR3 DNA reads TGTGCCAGCAGCTTGGACAGCCCTGCAACTAATGAAAAACTGTTTTTT. The full variable domain, rest sourced from reference TRBV5-4 and TRBJ1-4, is ETGVTQSPTHLIKTRGQQVTLRCSSQSGHNTVSWYQQALGQGPQFIFQYYREEENGRGNFPPRFSGLQFPNYSSELNVNALELDDSALYLCASSLDSPATNEKLFFGSGTQLSVL.

This clone was counted a single time. The V call is TRBV5-5, the J call TRBJ1-2; no clear D gene. This CDR3 has 14 amino acids. V lost 0 bases to trimming and J lost 13 bases, with 19 bases between them. Germline lookup yields CDR1 SGHKS and CDR2 YYEKEE (reference sequence). This CDR3 reads CASSLDFGWREGTF. In nucleotides, the CDR3 is TGTGCCAGCAGCTTGGATTTCGGTTGGCGCGAGGGCACCTTC.

The rearrangement links TRBV5-1 to TRBJ1-3; D unclear. CDR1 is SGHRS, CDR2 YFSETQ, per germline. Trimming took off 0 bases at V and 4 bases at J, with 11 bases between the two ends. This CDR3 spans 15 amino acids. The CDR3 sequence is CASSLDSAGGNTIYF. As DNA, the CDR3 is TGCGCCAGCAGCTTGGACTCAGCAGGAGGAAACACCATATATTTT.

This clone has only a few counts. The rearrangement joins TRBV13 to TRBJ2-3; 7 bases map to TRBD2. The ends lost 1 base at V and 2 bases at J; junction bases unmatched: 3. Germline V gene lookup returns CDR1 PRHDT and CDR2 FYEKMQ (reference sequence). The CDR3 runs 15 residues. CDR3 sequence (DNA): TGTGCCAGCAGCTTAGCGGGGGGTGTCACAGATACGCAGTATTTT. It specifies CASSLAGGVTDTQYF. Full variable domain (outside the CDR3, taken from reference TRBV13 and TRBJ2-3): AAGVIQSPRHLIKEKRETATLKCYPIPRHDTVYWYQQGPGQDPQFLISFYEKMQSDKGSIPDRFSAQQFSDYHSELNMSSLELGDSALYFCASSLAGGVTDTQYFGPGTRLTVL.

This clone has just one count. The J gene is TRBJ1-2, the V gene TRBV2, with no clear D. The length of the CDR3 is 14 residues. Germline V gene lookup returns CDR1 SNHLY and CDR2 FYNNEI. V lost 3 bases to trimming and J lost 4 bases, with 12 bases between them. The CDR3 region has the DNA TGTGCCAGCAGTGATCTTCTCCAGGCCTATGGCTACACCTTC. Its translation is CASSDLLQAYGYTF.

This clone was recorded a few times. This rearrangement joins TRBV7-8 to TRBJ2-4, with 7 bases lining up with TRBD1. J lost 7 bases, V lost 1 base, and 4 bases had no gene match. The CDR3 extends over 14 amino acids. The germline gives CDR1 SGHVS, CDR2 FQNEAQ. This CDR3 reads CASSLEATGNIQYF. CDR3 in DNA: TGTGCCAGCAGCTTAGAGGCGACAGGGAACATTCAGTACTTC.

The chain has TRBV4-2 and TRBJ1-1; TRBD1 agrees at 7 bases. The germline V gene encodes CDR1 LGHNA and CDR2 YNFKEQ. Trimming took 0 bases from V and 1 from J; bases not matched to a gene: 11. CDR3 size: 18 residues. The CDR3 DNA reads TGTGCCAGCAGCCAAGATCTTTTCCAGGGGGGAGGGAACACTGAAGCTTTCTTT. Encoded protein: CASSQDLFQGGGNTEAFF.

This chain uses TRBV6-5 with TRBJ1-2; tentative D call: TRBD1 (6 bases). Trimming took 6 bases from V and 8 from J, leaving 13 bases between them. Germline V CDR1 and CDR2: MNHEY, SVGAGI. This CDR3 spans 12 amino acids. In nucleotides, the CDR3 is TGTGCCAGCAGATTAACAGGGATCGGCTACACCTTC. Its translation: CASRLTGIGYTF.